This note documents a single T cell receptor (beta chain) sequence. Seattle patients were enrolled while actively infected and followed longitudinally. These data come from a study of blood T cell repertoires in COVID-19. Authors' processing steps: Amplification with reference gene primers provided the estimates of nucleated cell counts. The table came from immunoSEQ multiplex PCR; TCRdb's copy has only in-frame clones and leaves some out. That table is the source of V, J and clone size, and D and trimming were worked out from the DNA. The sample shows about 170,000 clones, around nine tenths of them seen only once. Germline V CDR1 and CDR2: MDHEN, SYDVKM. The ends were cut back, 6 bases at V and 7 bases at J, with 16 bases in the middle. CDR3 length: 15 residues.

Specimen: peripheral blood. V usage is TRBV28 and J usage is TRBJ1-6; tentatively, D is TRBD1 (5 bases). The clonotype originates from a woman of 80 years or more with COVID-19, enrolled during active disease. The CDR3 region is CASSRDSGGNSPLHF. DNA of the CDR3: TGTGCCAGCAGCCGGGACTCTGGGGGAAATTCACCCCTCCACTTT.